This T cell receptor (beta chain) was identified in a study of T-cell memory formation after mild COVID-19. From 5'RACE with constant-segment primers came TCR alpha and TCR beta cDNA libraries that carried sample barcodes and UMIs. A single record per CDR3 protein comes from TCRdb applying MiXCR to the 5' RACE reads. The repertoire holds about 360,000 distinct CDR3 sequences, about 15% seen once, with roughly 22% in the top ten. A word on this clonotype: Its cognate antigen is unknown.

This CDR3 comprises 12 residues. J lost 8 bases, V lost 8 bases, and 7 bases had no gene match. Study findings and constraints: Day 15 to 85 contracting clones showed balanced CD4/CD8; day 15 to 37 expanders favored CD4+.

This receptor was identified in a young man who had mild COVID-19 (a few samples of this study predate the infection). Cell type and time point are not known. The sample was PBMCs or a T cell subset sorted from them (not recorded which). This chain uses TRBV12-3 or TRBV12-4 with TRBJ1-2; 8 bases line up with TRBD1. The CDR3 DNA sequence: TGTGCCAGCGGGCAGGGGGCTCGGGGCTACACCTTC. This translates into CASGQGARGYTF.